This section outlines one TCR beta chain sequence together with its context. As yet, its antigen is unknown. This specimen belongs to a study of CD8+ T cells in alopecia areata. Study-level background: Tofacitinib ran for 6 to 18 months before 6 months off drug.

RNA extraction and reverse transcription yielded cDNA as sequencing template. TCRdb's table, derived via immunoSEQ multiplex PCR, lists solely in-frame clones and lacks some. This sample yields approximately 6,000 clones, of which around three fifths are seen a single time; around 10% belongs to the top ten. Collection of lesional scalp punch biopsies and peripheral blood was performed in alopecia areata patients. Findings and caveats of the study: Among the cells sequenced in scalp samples are also the resident alphabeta T cells of normal skin. Higher clonality than in normal scalp was seen in lesional scalp, especially alopecia totalis/universalis.

Trimming left V 5 bases short and J 1 base short, with 11 bases between. The CDR3 consists of 14 residues. Germline values: CDR1 MNHEY, CDR2 SMNVEV (reference sequence). This receptor was identified in a human donor with alopecia areata. V usage is TRBV27 and J usage is TRBJ1-1; D uncertain. Sequenced here: skin, sampled at week 0. CDR3 sequence (DNA): TGTGCCAGCAGTCCCTACGGAGCGAACACTGAAGCTTTCTTT. It is translated as CASSPYGANTEAFF.